The 14 T cell receptor beta chains reported below all come from one sample, sequenced in a study of graft-versus-host responses after intestinal transplantation. Data came from immunoSEQ multiplex PCR; TCRdb stores just in-frame clones and leaves some out. Of about 7,400 clones in the sample, about 63% were seen once. Intraepithelial and lamina propria lymphocytes were released after the graft tissue was processed. The sample was ileum tissue, taken 450 to 480 days after transplant. The receptors were gathered from a human patient who received an intestinal transplant, so some T cells may come from the graft donor.

The chain links TRBV6-1 to TRBJ2-7; D uncertain. The CDR3 has 12 amino acids. Germline V gene data show CDR1 as MNHNS and CDR2 as SASEGT. Deletions cut 6 bases from V and 3 bases from J, with 9 bases between. The CDR3 region has the DNA TGTGCCAGCAGGCTTGATCTCTACGAGCAGTACTTC. It yields the protein CASRLDLYEQYF.

This clone was observed a handful of times. The J gene is TRBJ1-6, the V gene TRBV19; a possible D gene is TRBD1 (5 bases). V was cut by 3 bases and J by 8 bases, with 8 bases left in between. Germline CDR1 LNHDA, CDR2 SQIVND (reference sequence). This CDR3 is 13 amino acids long. CDR3 nucleotides: TGTGCCAGTAGTATTCAGGGTGATTCACCCCTCCACTTT. Encoded protein: CASSIQGDSPLHF.

This chain links TRBV9 with TRBJ2-3, with D possibly TRBD2 on 5 matching bases. Germline loops: CDR1 SGDLS, CDR2 YYNGEE. V lost 0 bases and J lost 8, with 10 bases in between. The CDR3 is 13 residues long. This CDR3 is CASSVEDSATQYF. CDR3 DNA sequence: TGTGCCAGCAGCGTAGAGGATAGCGCTACGCAGTATTTT.

This clone is deemed medium-sized. The chain has TRBV10-2 and TRBJ2-5, with D unresolved. The CDR3 totals 13 residues. Trimming cost V 3 bases and J 5 bases, with 10 bases left between them. The germline CDR1 and CDR2 sequences are WSHSY and SAAADI. The CDR3 DNA sequence: TGCGCCAGCAGTGATTTTATGCGGGAGACCCAGTACTTC. This gives the protein CASSDFMRETQYF.

This clone is judged large. The chain recombines TRBV7-2 with TRBJ1-1; no definite D call. The CDR3 contains 13 residues. V lost 2 bases and J lost 7, with 11 bases in between. CDR1 and CDR2 from the germline V gene are SGHTA and FQGNSA. The CDR3 nucleotides read TGTGCCAGCAGCTTAAGTCTTGGAAATGAAGCTTTCTTT. Amino acid sequence: CASSLSLGNEAFF.

The chain uses TRBV4-2 and TRBJ1-3; 7 nucleotides agree with TRBD1. Germline V lookup: CDR1 LGHNA, CDR2 YNFKEQ. The CDR3 loop spans 15 amino acids. Trimming removed 4 bases from V and 0 bases from J; junction bases left unmatched: 3. The CDR3 coding sequence is TGTGCCAGCAGCCCCGACAGGGTCTCTGGAAACACCATATATTTT. This codes for CASSPDRVSGNTIYF.

The chain carries TRBV5-5 and TRBJ1-2; D perhaps matches TRBD1 (5 bases). The CDR3 length is 13 residues. V dropped 2 bases and J dropped 10 bases, with 15 bases sitting between them. Germline assignment: CDR1 SGHKS and CDR2 YYEKEE (reference sequence). In DNA, the CDR3 is TGTGCCAGCAGCTTAGCAGGGTTTAACGACTACACCTTC. This translates into CASSLAGFNDYTF.

The chain joins TRBV7-2 to TRBJ1-2; 10 bases match TRBD1. The CDR3 has 15 amino acids. J gave up 0 bases and V 5 bases, and 3 bases lay outside the gene matches. The germline V gene has CDR1 SGHTA and CDR2 FQGNSA. The CDR3 here is CASSHGQGANYGYTF. The CDR3 DNA sequence: TGTGCCAGCAGCCACGGACAGGGGGCTAACTATGGCTACACCTTC. Combining the CDR3 with reference TRBV7-2 and TRBJ1-2 gives the whole variable domain GAGVSQSPSNKVTEKGKDVELRCDPISGHTALYWYRQSLGQGLEFLIYFQGNSAPDKSGLPSDRFSAERTGGSVSTLTIQRTQQEDSAVYLCASSHGQGANYGYTFGSGTRLTVV.

This sequence joins TRBV5-6 and TRBJ2-5; perhaps TRBD1 as D (5 bases). Germline lookup yields CDR1 SGHDT and CDR2 YYEEEE. Between the trimmed V and J ends, which lost 0 bases and 1 base, there was a span of 13 bases. The CDR3 is made up of 16 amino acids. The CDR3, as DNA: TGTGCCAGCAGCTTGGGTGGGTTCAGGGTCCAAGAGACCCAGTACTTC. This encodes CASSLGGFRVQETQYF.

The chain employs TRBV7-9 and TRBJ2-5; 8 bases are a match to TRBD1. Germline CDR1 and CDR2: SEHNR and FQNEAQ (reference sequence). After removal of 5 bases from V and 4 bases from J, the junction contained 6 bases not matched to a gene. The CDR3 extends over 14 amino acids. The CDR3 DNA sequence: TGTGCCAGCAGCGACGGTGGACAGGGAGAGACCCAGTACTTC. Residues: CASSDGGQGETQYF.

The chain carries TRBV28 and TRBJ2-7, with 9 bases that match TRBD1. V shed 6 bases, J shed 7 bases, and the junction held 4 bases outside the gene matches. The CDR3 runs 12 residues. Germline values: CDR1 MDHEN, CDR2 SYDVKM. The CDR3 loop is CASSWGQGEQYF. As DNA, the CDR3 is TGTGCCAGCAGCTGGGGACAGGGTGAGCAGTACTTC.

By sample share, this clone is large. This chain joins TRBV7-9 and TRBJ2-1; D not certain. The germline V gene has CDR1 SEHNR and CDR2 FQNEAQ (reference sequence). This CDR3 has 12 amino acids. V was pared by 1 base and J by 7 bases, with 5 bases between. DNA of the CDR3: TGTGCCAGCAGCTTAGAGTTGAATGAGCAGTTCTTC. Its protein product is CASSLELNEQFF.

This clone was detected once. The chain has TRBV4-1 and TRBJ1-2; TRBD1 aligns across 8 bases. Germline V CDR1 and CDR2: MGHRA, YSYEKL. V dropped 4 bases and J dropped 5; count of bases not matched to a gene: 15. This CDR3 region has 17 residues. CDR3 DNA: TGCGCCAGCAGCCGTGGGGACAGGATCCTACCCGGATATGGCTACACCTTC. This sequence encodes CASSRGDRILPGYGYTF.

The rearrangement joins TRBV20-1 to TRBJ1-1; no definite D call. This CDR3 is 11 amino acids long. Trimming pared 6 bases from V and 7 bases from J, leaving 12 bases between. Germline V CDR1 and CDR2: DFQATT, SNEGSKA (reference sequence). DNA for the CDR3: TGCAGTGCCACAAGCGGCGGTGAAGCTTTCTTT. This codes for CSATSGGEAFF.